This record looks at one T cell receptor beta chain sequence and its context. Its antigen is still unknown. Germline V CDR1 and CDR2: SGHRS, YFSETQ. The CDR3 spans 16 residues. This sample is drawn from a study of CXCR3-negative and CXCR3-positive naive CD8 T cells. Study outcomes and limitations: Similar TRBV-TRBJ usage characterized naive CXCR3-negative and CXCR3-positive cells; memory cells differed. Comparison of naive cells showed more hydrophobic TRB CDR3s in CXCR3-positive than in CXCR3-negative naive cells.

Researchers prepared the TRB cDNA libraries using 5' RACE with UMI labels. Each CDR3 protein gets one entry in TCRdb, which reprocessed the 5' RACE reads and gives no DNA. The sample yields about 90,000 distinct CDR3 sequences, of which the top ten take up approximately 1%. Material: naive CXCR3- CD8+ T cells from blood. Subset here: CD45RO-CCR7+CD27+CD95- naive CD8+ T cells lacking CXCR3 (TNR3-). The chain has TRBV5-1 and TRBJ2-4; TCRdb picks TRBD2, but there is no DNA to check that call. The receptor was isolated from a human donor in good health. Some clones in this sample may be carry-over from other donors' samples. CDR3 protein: CASSSSSDGSLNIQYF. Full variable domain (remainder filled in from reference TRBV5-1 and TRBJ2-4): KAGVTQTPRYLIKTRGQQVTLSCSPISGHRSVSWYQQTPGQGLQFLFEYFSETQRNKGNFPGRFSGRQFSNSRSEMNVSTLELGDSALYLCASSSSSDGSLNIQYFGAGTRLSVL.